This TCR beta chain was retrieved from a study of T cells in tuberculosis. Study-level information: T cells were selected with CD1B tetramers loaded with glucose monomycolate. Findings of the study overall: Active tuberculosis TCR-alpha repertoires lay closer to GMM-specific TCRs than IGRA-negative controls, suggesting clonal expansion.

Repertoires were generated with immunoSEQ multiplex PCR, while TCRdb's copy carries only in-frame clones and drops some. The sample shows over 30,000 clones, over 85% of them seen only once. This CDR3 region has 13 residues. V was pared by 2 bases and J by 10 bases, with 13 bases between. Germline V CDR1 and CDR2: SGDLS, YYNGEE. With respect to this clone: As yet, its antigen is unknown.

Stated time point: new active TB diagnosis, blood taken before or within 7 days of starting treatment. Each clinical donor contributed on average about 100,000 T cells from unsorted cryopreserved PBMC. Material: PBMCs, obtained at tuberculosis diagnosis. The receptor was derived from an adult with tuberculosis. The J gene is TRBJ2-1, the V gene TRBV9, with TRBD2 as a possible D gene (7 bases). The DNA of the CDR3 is TGTGCCAGCAGCGTCGGGGGGCCCGGAGAGCAGTTCTTC. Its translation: CASSVGGPGEQFF.